These 21 T cell receptor beta chains were all obtained from the same sample, sequenced in a study of CXCR3-negative and CXCR3-positive naive CD8 T cells. These receptors have no identified antigens. UMI-labeled 5' RACE yielded the TRB cDNA libraries. TCRdb re-called the 5' RACE reads, yielding one record per CDR3 amino acid sequence without DNA. The specimen's table records some 140,000 distinct CDR3 sequences. Whole-study results and caveats: Compared with CXCR3-negative naive cells, CXCR3-positive naive cells showed more hydrophobic TRB CDR3s.

Sequencing was carried out using naive CXCR3+ CD8+ T cells from blood. Noted subset: CD45RO-CCR7+CD27+CD95- naive CD8+ T cells expressing CXCR3 (TNR3+). The receptors derive from a human donor in good health. Some clones in this sample may be carry-over from other donors' samples.

The V gene is TRBV3-1, the J gene TRBJ2-7; TCRdb indicates TRBD2, and absent DNA this call remains unverified. The germline CDR1 and CDR2 sequences are LGHDT and YNNKEL (reference sequence). This CDR3 spans 14 amino acids. The CDR3 region is CASSHASGSYEQYF.

The chain uses TRBV7-8 and TRBJ2-3; the TCRdb D gene call, TRBD2, has no DNA to confirm it. This CDR3 region has 14 residues. Germline assignment: CDR1 SGHVS and CDR2 FQNEAQ. The CDR3 sequence is CASSASGRTDTQYF.

The chain is built from TRBV13 and TRBJ2-7. Germline CDR1 PRHDT, CDR2 FYEKMQ (reference sequence). The CDR3 has 14 amino acids. The CDR3 region is CASSFRAAPYEQYF. The full variable domain, its missing parts supplied by reference TRBV13 and TRBJ2-7, is AAGVIQSPRHLIKEKRETATLKCYPIPRHDTVYWYQQGPGQDPQFLISFYEKMQSDKGSIPDRFSAQQFSDYHSELNMSSLELGDSALYFCASSFRAAPYEQYFGPGTRLTVT.

V gene TRBV5-1 combines with J gene TRBJ2-1; TCRdb's D call, TRBD2, is unchecked because there is no DNA. In germline, CDR1 is SGHRS, CDR2 YFSETQ. The CDR3 consists of 18 residues. This chain's CDR3 is CASSLVGLVRQSYNEQFF.

The gene calls are TRBV5-1 and TRBJ2-7; TCRdb outputs TRBD1, but without DNA this stays unchecked. This CDR3 contains 13 residues. Germline lookup yields CDR1 SGHRS and CDR2 YFSETQ. CDR3 protein: CASSLGQGSEQYF.

The V and J genes are TRBV28 and TRBJ2-7; TCRdb lists TRBD2, though no DNA is available to test this call. The germline V gene encodes CDR1 MDHEN and CDR2 SYDVKM. The CDR3 extends over 16 amino acids. The CDR3 region is CASSLLGALPSYEQYF.

The chain recombines TRBV5-1 with TRBJ2-5; TCRdb picks TRBD1, but there is no DNA to check that call. This CDR3 comprises 14 residues. The V gene's germline CDR1 is SGHRS and CDR2 YFSETQ. CDR3: CASSLGDRQETQYF. Based on the CDR3 plus reference TRBV5-1 and TRBJ2-5, the full variable domain is KAGVTQTPRYLIKTRGQQVTLSCSPISGHRSVSWYQQTPGQGLQFLFEYFSETQRNKGNFPGRFSGRQFSNSRSEMNVSTLELGDSALYLCASSLGDRQETQYFGPGTRLLVL.

The gene calls are TRBV5-1 and TRBJ1-2; no DNA is available, so the TRBD1 call from TCRdb remains unchecked. This CDR3 comprises 15 residues. CDR1 is SGHRS and CDR2 is YFSETQ in the germline V gene. The CDR3 sequence: CASSVYRGVNYGYTF.

This chain joins TRBV6-1 and TRBJ2-7; TCRdb returns TRBD2, unconfirmable since there is no DNA. In germline, CDR1 is MNHNS, CDR2 SASEGT. CDR3 length: 17 residues. The CDR3 sequence: CASTGFYQRGETYEQYF.

The CDR3 reads CSVRVTPGTGTYEQYF. The J gene is TRBJ2-7, the V gene TRBV29-1; TCRdb designates TRBD1, a call that cannot be tested without DNA. The germline CDR1 and CDR2 sequences are SQVTM and ANQGSEA. The CDR3 has 16 residues.

The chain joins TRBV5-4 to TRBJ2-7; there is no DNA to check the TCRdb D call of TRBD1. The CDR3 is made up of 16 amino acids. Germline lookup yields CDR1 SGHNT and CDR2 YYREEE (reference sequence). The CDR3 sequence: CASTPVPGQGADEQYF.

The genes are TRBV6-5 and TRBJ1-1. The germline V gene has CDR1 MNHEY and CDR2 SVGAGI. This CDR3 has 14 residues. This CDR3 is CASSYSESGAEAFF.

This chain uses TRBV7-3 with TRBJ2-1; with no DNA, the TCRdb D assignment of TRBD2 cannot be verified. This CDR3 is 16 amino acids long. CDR1 SGHTA and CDR2 FQGTGA come from the germline V gene. The CDR3 region is CASSPTLAGTYNEQFF.

V usage is TRBV20-1 and J usage is TRBJ2-1; absent DNA, TCRdb's TRBD2 call cannot be checked. Germline V gene sequence: CDR1 DFQATT, CDR2 SNEGSKA (reference sequence). The CDR3 runs to 14 residues. CDR3 residues: CSARPGLSYNEQFF.

This chain links TRBV5-6 with TRBJ2-1; TCRdb outputs TRBD1, but without DNA this stays unchecked. CDR3 size: 18 residues. CDR1 and CDR2 from the germline V gene are SGHDT and YYEEEE. CDR3 loop: CASSLAIHRDNSYNEQFF.

J is TRBJ1-1 and V is TRBV7-9; TCRdb indicates TRBD1, and absent DNA this call remains unverified. There are 15 residues in the CDR3. CDR1 and CDR2 from the germline V gene are SEHNR and FQNEAQ (reference sequence). The CDR3 is CASSHGARGDTEAFF.

The genes are TRBV29-1 and TRBJ2-2; the TRBD2 assignment by TCRdb is unverifiable without DNA. Germline CDR1 and CDR2: SQVTM and ANQGSEA. This CDR3 is 16 amino acids long. CDR3 sequence: CSVVLAGGPGTGELFF.

The rearrangement joins TRBV7-6 to TRBJ2-3. The CDR3 loop spans 12 amino acids. Germline V gene lookup returns CDR1 SGHVS and CDR2 FNYEAQ. The CDR3 is CASSLLVDTQYF.

The V call is TRBV20-1, the J call TRBJ2-7. The CDR3 runs 13 residues. Germline V gives CDR1 DFQATT, CDR2 SNEGSKA (reference sequence). CDR3 sequence reads: CSAVVDGTYEQYF.

The J gene is TRBJ1-2, the V gene TRBV5-4. The germline CDR1 and CDR2 sequences are SGHNT and YYREEE (reference sequence). The CDR3 spans 14 residues. CDR3 amino acids: CASSLGVLLDGYTF.

The CDR3 here is CASSFRDSGQPQHF. V gene TRBV28 combines with J gene TRBJ1-5; TCRdb proposes TRBD1, but this gene call is untestable without DNA. Germline V gene lookup returns CDR1 MDHEN and CDR2 SYDVKM. The CDR3 extends over 14 amino acids.